The T cell receptor beta chain under discussion was sequenced for a study of cytomegalovirus exposure and HLA in healthy donors. CDR1 SGHTA and CDR2 FQGNSA come from the germline V gene. Trimming stripped 1 base from V and 7 bases from J, with 11 bases between. The CDR3 extends over 14 amino acids. General study findings and limits: There was a cluster of highly shared sequence variants that was likely a sequencing artifact.

13 Jbeta primers and 60 Vbeta primers were used for the PCR. Only in-frame clones appear in the TCRdb table, and some are missing; sequencing was by immunoSEQ multiplex PCR. The table includes 210,000 or so clones, approximately 79% detected once. Comments on this clone: The antigen is unknown.

The clonotype originates from a girl aged 2 to 9 in good health and CMV-seronegative. The chain combines TRBV7-2 with TRBJ2-1; D perhaps matches TRBD1 (6 bases). Sequenced input: PBMCs. CDR3 nucleotides: TGTGCCAGCAGCTTAGTAGGACAGTCAAATGAGCAGTTCTTC. Its translation is CASSLVGQSNEQFF. Full variable domain (missing parts from reference TRBV7-2 and TRBJ2-1): GAGVSQSPSNKVTEKGKDVELRCDPISGHTALYWYRQSLGQGLEFLIYFQGNSAPDKSGLPSDRFSAERTGGSVSTLTIQRTQQEDSAVYLCASSLVGQSNEQFFGPGTRLTVL.